These T cell receptor beta chains were read from a single sample in a study of cytotoxic CD8 clonotypes in ibrutinib-treated CLL. Assay: immunoSEQ multiplex PCR; the TCRdb copy retains only in-frame clones and omits some. This sample has 150,000 or so clones, with around nine tenths found just once. The material was PBMCs, obtained at disease progression, from a patient treated with ibrutinib. Every receptor here comes from a human donor with chronic lymphocytic leukemia. The CDR3 runs from the conserved cysteine through the conserved F or W. Fields, in order: D gene, V gene, J gene, CDR3 protein, CDR3 DNA. A D gene is named only where the DNA matches it firmly.

TRBD1,TRBV6-5,TRBJ2-4,CASSPRDRGNIQYF,TGTGCCAGCAGTCCCCGGGACAGGGGGAACATTCAGTACTTC
TRBD2,TRBV15,TRBJ2-5,CATSRDPSGRETQYF,TGTGCCACCAGCAGAGATCCTAGCGGGAGAGAGACCCAGTACTTC
.,TRBV7-2,TRBJ1-2,CASSLSQNYGYTF,TGTGCCAGCAGCTTATCCCAGAACTATGGCTACACCTTC
TRBD2,TRBV4-2,TRBJ2-5,CASSRGGREGQETRYF,TGTGCCAGCAGCCGGGGGGGACGGGAGGGACAAGAGACCCGGTACTTC
.,TRBV20-1,TRBJ1-2,CSASGYTF,TGCAGTGCGTCGGGCTACACCTTC
.,TRBV6-1,TRBJ1-4,CASRDFPTNEKLFF,TGTGCCAGCAGAGATTTTCCAACTAATGAAAAACTGTTTTTT
.,TRBV7-8,TRBJ1-1,CASSHPRQDVAFF,TGTGCCAGCAGCCACCCTAGACAGGATGTAGCTTTCTTT
.,TRBV4-1,TRBJ2-7,CASSQVRVLGDGSYEQYF,TGCGCCAGCAGCCAAGTTAGGGTTCTCGGGGACGGGTCCTACGAGCAGTACTTC
.,TRBV10-1,TRBJ1-3,CASSVDRHAGNTIYF,TGCGCCAGCAGTGTTGACAGACATGCTGGAAACACCATATATTTT
.,TRBV9,TRBJ1-1,CASSEGLWNTEAFF,TGTGCCAGCAGCGAGGGACTTTGGAACACTGAAGCTTTCTTT
TRBD1,TRBV15,TRBJ1-5,CATSRGTGYQPQHF,TGTGCCACCAGCAGAGGGACAGGGTATCAGCCCCAGCATTTT
TRBD2,TRBV30,TRBJ2-3,CAWSVSLSGSSDTQYF,TGTGCCTGGAGTGTCAGTCTTAGCGGGAGCTCAGATACGCAGTATTTT
.,TRBV30,TRBJ2-5,CAWPTVSMNKAGKETQYF,TGTGCTTGGCCAACCGTCTCGATGAATAAGGCGGGAAAAGAGACCCAGTACTTC
TRBD1,TRBV19,TRBJ2-5,CASNDRGLGETQYF,TGTGCCAGTAACGACAGGGGGCTTGGGGAGACCCAGTACTTC
TRBD2,TRBV15,TRBJ2-7,CATSRELAGAYEQYF,TGTGCCACCAGCAGAGAGCTAGCGGGAGCCTACGAGCAGTACTTC
.,TRBV11-2,TRBJ1-4,CASSAQRNEKLFF,TGTGCCAGCAGCGCACAGCGTAATGAAAAACTGTTTTTT
.,TRBV6-1,TRBJ1-5,CASSRQASNQPQHF,TGTGCCAGCAGCCGACAGGCTAGCAATCAGCCCCAGCATTTT